These 21 T cell receptor beta chains were all obtained from the same sample, sequenced in a study of spatial heterogeneity in lung cancer. Time point indicated: blood at routine non-recurrence follow-up after resection. TCRdb reprocessed the 5' RACE reads via MiXCR and lists one record per CDR3 protein. The table records about 43,000 distinct CDR3 sequences, more than 20% of them present only once. Here the sequenced sample was PBMCs, taken at follow-up. These receptors were taken from a female donor with early-stage non-small cell lung cancer.

There are a few counts of this clonotype. The chain combines TRBV6-5 with TRBJ1-4; D gene unclear. CDR1 is MNHEY, CDR2 SVGAGI, per germline. The CDR3 has 13 amino acids. V was shortened by 8 bases and J by 8 bases, with 15 bases between the two germline ends. For the CDR3, the DNA is TGTGCCAGCTTCGACATCCAGGAAGAAAAACTGTTTTTT. Its protein product is CASFDIQEEKLFF.

In this sample, this clonotype turned up a few times. This sequence joins TRBV5-1 and TRBJ1-1; TRBD1 matches at 8 bases. Germline V gives CDR1 SGHRS, CDR2 YFSETQ. The junction had 8 bases not matched to a gene; V was cut back by 0 bases and J by 4 bases. The CDR3 has 16 residues. The CDR3 region is CASSLVGQGTSTEAFF. CDR3 sequence (DNA): TGCGCCAGCAGCTTGGTTGGACAGGGTACTTCCACTGAAGCTTTCTTT.

The chain has TRBV19 and TRBJ2-1, with no clear D. The CDR3 is made up of 14 amino acids. Per germline, CDR1 LNHDA and CDR2 SQIVND (reference sequence). Trimming took 9 bases from V and 11 from J, leaving 23 bases between them. The CDR3 here is CASANLTPFPQQFF. CDR3 in DNA: TGTGCCAGCGCTAACCTAACTCCGTTCCCTCAGCAGTTCTTC.

This clonotype was counted a few times. The V gene is TRBV5-1, the J gene TRBJ2-1; possible D gene TRBD2, 6 bases. Between the trimmed V and J ends, which lost 1 base and 5 bases, there was a span of 10 bases. The germline CDR1 and CDR2 sequences are SGHRS and YFSETQ. This CDR3 has 14 amino acids. CDR3 loop: CASSLLGLDNEQFF. CDR3 nucleotide sequence: TGCGCCAGCAGCTTGTTGGGACTCGACAATGAGCAGTTCTTC. Supplemented by reference TRBV5-1 and TRBJ2-1, the full variable domain reads KAGVTQTPRYLIKTRGQQVTLSCSPISGHRSVSWYQQTPGQGLQFLFEYFSETQRNKGNFPGRFSGRQFSNSRSEMNVSTLELGDSALYLCASSLLGLDNEQFFGPGTRLTVL.

This chain joins TRBV5-4 and TRBJ2-7, with 9 bases that match TRBD1. V lost 4 bases to trimming and J lost 2 bases; unmatched junction nucleotides: 7. Germline V gene sequence: CDR1 SGHNT, CDR2 YYREEE (reference sequence). This CDR3 region has 15 residues. The CDR3 DNA reads TGTGCCAGCAGCGACGGACAGGGGAGAACCTACGAGCAGTACTTC. Its translation is CASSDGQGRTYEQYF.

The chain uses TRBV10-3 and TRBJ2-3; 8 bases agree with TRBD2. Germline trimming cut 7 bases from V and 2 bases from J; bases unmatched to any gene: 11. The CDR3 has 16 amino acids. Germline-derived CDR1 and CDR2 are ENHRY and SYGVKD. Here the CDR3 reads CAINRGGQRSTDTQYF. CDR3 nucleotides: TGTGCCATCAACCGGGGGGGCCAACGCTCCACAGATACGCAGTATTTT.

In its sample, this clonotype was seen many times. CDR3 in amino acids: CASSGGDNEQFF. As DNA, the CDR3 is TGTGCCAGCAGTGGAGGGGACAATGAGCAGTTCTTC. This chain connects TRBV6-5 to TRBJ2-1; D is possibly TRBD2 (6 bases). With 5 bases removed from V and 5 bases from J, the gap between germline ends came to 7 bases. Germline V gene lookup returns CDR1 MNHEY and CDR2 SVGAGI. This CDR3 spans 12 amino acids.

The table lists this clonotype with a few counts. The rearrangement joins TRBV7-2 to TRBJ2-2; 8 positions match TRBD2. Per the germline V gene, CDR1 is SGHTA and CDR2 is FQGNSA. V lost 5 bases, J lost 5 bases, and 7 bases stayed unmatched. This CDR3 has 15 residues. The CDR3 here is CASSSRSGSTGELFF. The CDR3 nucleotides are TGTGCCAGCAGCAGCCGGAGCGGGAGTACCGGGGAGCTGTTTTTT.

The J gene is TRBJ2-7, the V gene TRBV14; D is unresolved. Per the germline V gene, CDR1 is SGHDN and CDR2 is FVKESK. Deletions cut 1 base from V and 0 bases from J, with 19 bases between. CDR3 length: 18 amino acids. The CDR3 sequence is CASSQALWLGPDSYEQYV. The CDR3 DNA sequence: TGTGCCAGCAGCCAAGCTTTGTGGTTGGGCCCAGACTCCTACGAGCAGTACGTC.

The chain uses TRBV5-1 and TRBJ2-3; 12 bases fit TRBD2. The V and J ends lost 4 bases and 1 base, in that order; junction bases with no gene match: 4. Germline CDR1 SGHRS, CDR2 YFSETQ. The CDR3 is 16 amino acids. The CDR3 is CASSPRLAGGTDTQYF. The CDR3 region has the DNA TGCGCCAGCAGCCCCAGACTAGCGGGGGGCACAGATACGCAGTATTTT.

This clonotype showed up just a few times. The J gene is TRBJ2-2, the V gene TRBV9, with D perhaps TRBD1 (5 bases). Trimming left V 4 bases short and J 4 bases short, with 14 bases between. This CDR3 is built from 15 residues. Germline values: CDR1 SGDLS, CDR2 YYNGEE. CDR3 residues: CASSLPSTVTGELFF. CDR3 nucleotide sequence: TGTGCCAGCAGCCTACCCTCGACAGTCACCGGGGAGCTGTTTTTT. The variable domain in full, completed from reference TRBV9 and TRBJ2-2, reads DSGVTQTPKHLITATGQRVTLRCSPRSGDLSVYWYQQSLDQGLQFLIQYYNGEERAKGNILERFSAQQFPDLHSELNLSSLELGDSALYFCASSLPSTVTGELFFGEGSRLTVL.

The chain is built from TRBV20-1 and TRBJ2-4; 9 nucleotides line up with TRBD2. The CDR3 runs 14 residues. Germline-derived CDR1 and CDR2 are DFQATT and SNEGSKA (reference sequence). The ends lost 6 bases at V and 9 bases at J; junction bases unmatched: 12. DNA of the CDR3: TGCAGTGCCACCCTGCCGGGACTAGCCGTCATTCAGTACTTC. It codes for CSATLPGLAVIQYF.

The chain uses TRBV28 and TRBJ2-3; tentative D call: TRBD2 (5 bases). Trimming pared 6 bases from V and 2 bases from J, leaving 9 bases between. Germline lookup yields CDR1 MDHEN and CDR2 SYDVKM. CDR3 length equals 13 residues. CDR3 amino acids: CASREVFTDTQYF. The CDR3 DNA reads as TGTGCCAGCAGGGAGGTCTTCACAGATACGCAGTATTTT.

This clonotype was picked up many times. The chain has TRBV20-1 and TRBJ2-1; D is possibly TRBD1 (6 bases). Germline V lookup: CDR1 DFQATT, CDR2 SNEGSKA (reference sequence). Trimming removed 2 bases from V and 3 bases from J, with 23 bases in between. The CDR3 spans 18 residues. CDR3 coding DNA: TGCAGTGCTAGATCGGAAACCCCTACAGGGAAGATCTACAATGAGCAGTTCTTC. It codes for CSARSETPTGKIYNEQFF.

This clonotype was seen a few times. This chain connects TRBV2 to TRBJ2-7, with D hard to call. Per germline, CDR1 SNHLY and CDR2 FYNNEI. The length of the CDR3 is 13 residues. The V end was cut by 4 bases, the J end by 2 bases, with 9 bases between. CDR3 nucleotide sequence: TGTGCCAGCAGTGGCGAGACACCCTACGAGCAGTACGTC. This gives the protein CASSGETPYEQYV.

There are a few counts of this clonotype. V usage is TRBV13 and J usage is TRBJ1-1; possibly TRBD1 for D (5 bases). The V end lost 3 bases, the J end lost 4 bases, and 6 bases lay between the germline ends. Looked up from germline, CDR1 is PRHDT and CDR2 is FYEKMQ (reference sequence). The CDR3 is made up of 12 amino acids. This CDR3 is CASSFGGTEAFF. DNA of the CDR3: TGTGCCAGCAGCTTCGGGGGCACTGAAGCTTTCTTT.

This clonotype has ten or more counts. The chain uses TRBV5-1 and TRBJ2-6, with a tentative D call TRBD1 (6 bases). The germline V gene encodes CDR1 SGHRS and CDR2 YFSETQ. The V end lost 7 bases, the J end lost 0 bases, and 14 bases lay between the germline ends. The length of the CDR3 is 16 residues. DNA for the CDR3: TGCGCCAGCTCGACAGGCCAAAGCTCTGGGGCCAACGTCCTGACTTTC. It specifies CASSTGQSSGANVLTF.

In its sample, this clonotype was seen a few times. The chain uses TRBV6-1 and TRBJ2-3; possible D gene TRBD1, 6 bases. Per germline, CDR1 MNHNS and CDR2 SASEGT. Between the trimmed V and J ends, which lost 2 bases and 2 bases, there was a span of 8 bases. CDR3 length equals 14 residues. The CDR3 region is CASSELGATDTQYF. The CDR3 region has the DNA TGTGCCAGCAGTGAATTGGGGGCCACAGATACGCAGTATTTT.

This clonotype was seen many times. V and J are TRBV4-1 and TRBJ1-2; D is possibly TRBD1 (5 bases). The CDR3 runs 15 residues. V dropped 0 bases and J dropped 4 bases, with 12 bases sitting between them. Germline V gene data show CDR1 as MGHRA and CDR2 as YSYEKL. The CDR3 spells CASSQDREGTYGYTF. The CDR3 coding sequence is TGCGCCAGCAGCCAAGATAGGGAAGGGACCTATGGCTACACCTTC.

The rearrangement uses TRBV5-6 and TRBJ1-2, with D possibly being TRBD1 (6 bases). Trimming took 2 bases from V and 0 from J, leaving 14 bases between them. The CDR3 has 16 residues. Germline CDR1 reads SGHDT; CDR2 reads YYEEEE. The CDR3 coding sequence is TGTGCCAGCAGCTTTTTCCGCCGGACAGCTAACTATGGCTACACCTTC. Translation gives CASSFFRRTANYGYTF.

This clonotype was counted at least ten times. V usage is TRBV25-1 and J usage is TRBJ2-7; TRBD1 is a possible D gene (5 bases). This CDR3 region has 13 residues. V was cut by 8 bases and J by 5 bases, with 16 bases left in between. Looked up from germline, CDR1 is MGHDK and CDR2 is SYGVNS. The CDR3 bases are TGTGCCAGCCATCGCACAGGTGGAAACGAGCAGTACTTC. It translates to CASHRTGGNEQYF.